A single sample gave rise to the 21 T cell receptor beta chains below, sequenced in a study of T cell responses to AZD1222 COVID-19 vaccine. Repertoires were generated with immunoSEQ multiplex PCR, while TCRdb's copy carries only in-frame clones and drops some. The sample lists about 160,000 clones, roughly nine tenths seen once, with less than 4.5% in the top ten. Sample: peripheral blood, taken on day 0 of MenACWY control vaccination. Every receptor here comes from an adult in good health.

The V call is TRBV28, the J call TRBJ2-7; 16 bases align to TRBD2. The CDR3 covers 17 residues. CDR1 MDHEN and CDR2 SYDVKM come from the germline V gene. Losses at the gene ends were 6 bases for V and 2 bases for J; bases not matched to a gene: 7. The CDR3: CASRAPGLAGGPYEQYF. Here the CDR3 DNA reads TGTGCCAGCAGAGCCCCGGGACTAGCGGGAGGGCCCTACGAGCAGTACTTC.

Worth noting for this clone: Other DNA sequences in this specimen translate into the identical CDR3. The CDR3 reads CASSLTSGALNEQFF. The CDR3 DNA reads as TGTGCCAGCAGCTTAACTAGCGGGGCGTTAAATGAGCAGTTCTTC. The rearrangement uses TRBV7-3 and TRBJ2-1; TRBD2 aligns across 8 bases. This CDR3 is 15 amino acids long. Unmatched junction bases numbered 5, after V lost 0 bases and J lost 7 bases. The V gene's germline CDR1 is SGHTA and CDR2 FQGTGA. The entire variable domain, with the rest obtained from reference TRBV7-3 and TRBJ2-1, is as follows: GAGVSQTPSNKVTEKGKYVELRCDPISGHTALYWYRQSLGQGPEFLIYFQGTGAADDSGLPNDRFFAVRPEGSVSTLKIQRTERGDSAVYLCASSLTSGALNEQFFGPGTRLTVL.

The chain links TRBV18 to TRBJ2-6; no clear D gene. This CDR3 has 15 residues. V was clipped by 6 bases and J by 0 bases, with 9 bases between them. The V gene's germline CDR1 is KGHSH and CDR2 LQKENI. CDR3 coding DNA: TGTGCCAGCTCCCAAGACTTCTCTGGGGCCAACGTCCTGACTTTC. Translated: CASSQDFSGANVLTF.

On this clone: Other nucleotide sequences in the sample specify the same CDR3. The V call is TRBV19, the J call TRBJ1-2; no definite D call. CDR3 length: 13 amino acids. The V end was cut by 2 bases, the J end by 1 base, with 5 bases between. Germline V CDR1 and CDR2: LNHDA, SQIVND (reference sequence). CDR3 sequence (DNA): TGTGCCAGTAGTATACAAGATAACTATGGCTACACCTTC. Its translation is CASSIQDNYGYTF.

This clone has a single count. The chain couples TRBV2 to TRBJ1-5; the D gene is possibly TRBD1 (5 bases). The CDR3 sequence is 16 residues long. Trimming cost V 0 bases and J 4 bases, with 13 bases left between them. The germline gives CDR1 SNHLY, CDR2 FYNNEI. In DNA form, the CDR3 reads TGTGCCAGCAGTGAAGCCACTTGGGGGGGTAATCAGCCCCAGCATTTT. Translation: CASSEATWGGNQPQHF.

The genes are TRBV3-1 (or the pseudogene TRBV3-2) and TRBJ1-6; weak D call: TRBD1 (5 bases). CDR1 is LGHDT and CDR2 is YNNKEL in the germline V gene (reference sequence). There are 16 residues in the CDR3. With 4 bases removed from V and 10 bases from J, the gap between germline ends came to 20 bases. CDR3 in amino acids: CASSLSPGPGDSPLHF. In DNA, the CDR3 is TGTGCCAGCAGCCTCAGTCCGGGACCGGGGGACTCACCCCTCCACTTT.

V is TRBV11-2 and J is TRBJ1-1; 8 bases match TRBD1. CDR1 and CDR2 (germline): SGHAT, FQNNGV. V lost 5 bases and J lost 8; bases outside the gene matches: 22. The CDR3 loop spans 18 amino acids. The CDR3 DNA is TGTGCCAGCAGCACCCGGACAGGGACTTCGGAGGTTCACAAGGAAGCTTTCTTT. This gives the protein CASSTRTGTSEVHKEAFF.

This clone was observed a handful of times. This chain links TRBV2 with TRBJ2-7; D possibly uses TRBD1 or TRBD2 (5 bases each). Trimming left V 6 bases short and J 2 bases short, with 17 bases between. CDR1 and CDR2 (germline): SNHLY, FYNNEI. The CDR3 extends over 15 amino acids. CDR3 nucleotide sequence: TGTGCCAGCAGCGCCCGGGCGCAGGGACCCTACGAGCAGTACTTC. Protein product: CASSARAQGPYEQYF.

This clone was counted a single time. The genes are TRBV28 and TRBJ1-1, with 7 nucleotides matching TRBD1. The V and J ends lost 2 bases and 0 bases, in that order; junction bases with no gene match: 9. The CDR3 is 17 residues long. The germline V gene encodes CDR1 MDHEN and CDR2 SYDVKM. In DNA form, the CDR3 reads TGTGCCAGCAGTTTAGGAGGGGGCTTGGGTATGAACACTGAAGCTTTCTTT. Amino acid sequence: CASSLGGGLGMNTEAFF.

The gene calls are TRBV11-2 and TRBJ1-1; D is ambiguous. The V end lost 0 bases, the J end lost 9 bases, and 8 bases lay between the germline ends. The germline gives CDR1 SGHAT, CDR2 FQNNGV. There are 12 residues in the CDR3. CDR3 nucleotides: TGTGCCAGCAGCTTAGATAGGGTTAAAGCTTTCTTT. It translates to CASSLDRVKAFF. Filled out from reference TRBV11-2 and TRBJ1-1, the complete variable domain reads EAGVAQSPRYKIIEKRQSVAFWCNPISGHATLYWYQQILGQGPKLLIQFQNNGVVDDSQLPKDRFSAERLKGVDSTLKIQPAKLEDSAVYLCASSLDRVKAFFGQGTRLTVV.

The rearrangement uses TRBV9 and TRBJ1-6, with D perhaps TRBD1 (6 bases). V shed 4 bases and J shed 13 bases, with 15 bases lying between them. In germline, CDR1 is SGDLS, CDR2 YYNGEE. CDR3 length equals 13 residues. CDR3 in DNA: TGTGCCAGCAGCCCAGGGGTCGGGAAGCCCCTCCACTTT. It yields the protein CASSPGVGKPLHF.

The chain has TRBV20-1 and TRBJ2-5, with 10 nucleotides matching TRBD2. The germline gives CDR1 DFQATT, CDR2 SNEGSKA (reference sequence). V lost 3 bases to trimming and J lost 5 bases; unmatched junction nucleotides: 3. The CDR3 runs to 13 residues. CDR3 in amino acids: CSASSGGRETQYF. The CDR3 region has the DNA TGCAGTGCTAGTAGCGGGGGGAGGGAGACCCAGTACTTC.

The rearrangement links TRBV3-1 (or the pseudogene TRBV3-2) to TRBJ1-2; TRBD1 matches at 7 bases. The V segment lost 4 bases and the J segment 6 bases; nucleotides outside the gene matches: 11. Germline CDR1 and CDR2: LGHDT and YNNKEL (reference sequence). The CDR3 is 15 residues long. The CDR3: CASSRLTGSGHGYTF. In DNA, the CDR3 is TGTGCCAGCAGCCGTCTGACAGGGAGTGGTCATGGCTACACCTTC.

The gene calls are TRBV5-1 and TRBJ2-3; D gene ambiguous. Germline CDR1 SGHRS, CDR2 YFSETQ. V was clipped by 8 bases and J by 6 bases, with 10 bases between them. CDR3 size: 11 residues. The DNA for the CDR3 is TGCGCCAGTAAGGTGGGCGATACGCAGTATTTT. This encodes CASKVGDTQYF.

This chain joins TRBV15 and TRBJ1-5; D is perhaps TRBD1 (5 bases). V lost 5 bases and J 6 bases, leaving 14 bases between the germline ends. Germline V gene sequence: CDR1 LNHNV, CDR2 YYDKDF (reference sequence). The CDR3 totals 14 residues. The CDR3 spells CATSSGNLFQPQHF. The CDR3 DNA follows: TGTGCCACCAGCTCAGGGAACTTGTTTCAGCCCCAGCATTTT.

The chain has TRBV13 and TRBJ1-2; TRBD1 matches at 8 bases. CDR1 is PRHDT and CDR2 is FYEKMQ in the germline V gene (reference sequence). The V and J ends lost 5 bases and 6 bases, in that order; junction bases with no gene match: 14. The CDR3 is made up of 16 amino acids. The CDR3 DNA reads TGTGCCAGCAGCCTTTATGGTTCCGGACAGGGCCATGGCTACACCTTC. Its protein is CASSLYGSGQGHGYTF.

The V call is TRBV24-1, the J call TRBJ1-2, with D possibly TRBD1 on 5 matching bases. The CDR3 extends over 14 amino acids. Germline CDR1 KGHDR, CDR2 SFDVKD. The V end lost 3 bases, the J end lost 5 bases, and 12 bases lay between the germline ends. The CDR3 DNA sequence: TGTGCCACCAGTGATCCCGAAGGGGATTATGGCTACACCTTC. This codes for CATSDPEGDYGYTF.

The chain has TRBV19 and TRBJ2-1; 9 nucleotides match TRBD1. Germline CDR1 is LNHDA and CDR2 is SQIVND (reference sequence). The CDR3 is made up of 14 amino acids. With 7 bases clipped from V and 6 bases from J, the junction kept 7 bases outside the gene matches. The CDR3: CASTDRGNSNEQFF. CDR3 nucleotide sequence: TGTGCCAGTACGGACAGGGGAAACAGCAATGAGCAGTTCTTC. Using reference TRBV19 and TRBJ2-1 for the parts outside the CDR3, the full variable domain is DGGITQSPKYLFRKEGQNVTLSCEQNLNHDAMYWYRQDPGQGLRLIYYSQIVNDFQKGDIAEGYSVSREKKESFPLTVTSAQKNPTAFYLCASTDRGNSNEQFFGPGTRLTVL.

This sequence joins TRBV27 and TRBJ1-1; the D gene is possibly TRBD1 (5 bases). The CDR3 loop spans 24 amino acids. Germline V CDR1 and CDR2: MNHEY, SMNVEV (reference sequence). The V and J ends lost 1 base and 5 bases respectively, with 41 bases between them. The CDR3 coding sequence is TGTGCCAGCAGTTTATTGTTGGGTAATTGGTATGTGACCAGGGTTGGAGGGGCGGGAACTGAAGCTTTCTTT. It yields the protein CASSLLLGNWYVTRVGGAGTEAFF.

The chain combines TRBV5-6 with TRBJ2-1; the match to TRBD2 covers 12 bases. V was clipped by 0 bases and J by 4 bases; unmatched bases: 2. Germline V gene data show CDR1 as SGHDT and CDR2 as YYEEEE. The CDR3 is 16 amino acids. The CDR3 nucleotides read TGTGCCAGCAGCTTGGAGACTAGCGGGGGATACAATGAGCAGTTCTTC. It is translated as CASSLETSGGYNEQFF. Full variable domain (remainder filled in from reference TRBV5-6 and TRBJ2-1): DAGVTQSPTHLIKTRGQQVTLRCSPKSGHDTVSWYQQALGQGPQFIFQYYEEEERQRGNFPDRFSGHQFPNYSSELNVNALLLGDSALYLCASSLETSGGYNEQFFGPGTRLTVL.

The chain employs TRBV10-3 and TRBJ1-2, with D possibly matching TRBD1 (6 bases). V was trimmed by 4 bases and J by 5 bases, leaving 17 bases between them. CDR1 and CDR2 from the germline V gene are ENHRY and SYGVKD. The CDR3 is 15 amino acids. The CDR3 is CAISAPGQTLYGYTF. The DNA for the CDR3 is TGTGCCATCAGTGCTCCGGGACAAACCTTGTATGGCTACACCTTC.